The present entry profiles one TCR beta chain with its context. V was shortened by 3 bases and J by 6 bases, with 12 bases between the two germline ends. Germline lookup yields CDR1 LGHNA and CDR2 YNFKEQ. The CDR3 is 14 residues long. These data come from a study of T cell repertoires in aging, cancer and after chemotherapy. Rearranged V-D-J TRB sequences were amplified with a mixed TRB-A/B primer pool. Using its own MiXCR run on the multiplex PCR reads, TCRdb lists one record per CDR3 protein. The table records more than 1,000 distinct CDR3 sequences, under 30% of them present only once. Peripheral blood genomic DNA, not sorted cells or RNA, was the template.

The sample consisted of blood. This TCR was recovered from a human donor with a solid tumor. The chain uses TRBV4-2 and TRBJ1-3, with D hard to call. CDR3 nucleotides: TGTGCCAGCAGCCATACCTCCATTGAAAACACCATATATTTT. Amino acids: CASSHTSIENTIYF.